Given below is one TCR beta chain in context. This clonotype has just a few counts. Its antigen target is currently unknown. One base away there is no much larger clone; base qualities are not given. This specimen comes from a study of T cells in Graves' hyperthyroidism and ophthalmopathy (dated by TCRdb to the late 2010s). Turning to the overall study: Peripheral blood samples were taken at initial diagnosis, before any treatment was given. A discovery cohort of around 98 patients, roughly 45 with Graves' ophthalmopathy and 55 to 65 with stable Graves' hyperthyroidism, was used to find distinguishing TCR V-J signatures. Whether ophthalmopathy could be predicted prospectively was tested in an independent validation cohort made up of fewer than 20 hyperthyroidism patients plus 17 patients who later progressed to ophthalmopathy. The 100 or so discovery patients were divided at random into training and test sets in a 7:3 ratio. Thyroid tissue and blood T-cell repertoires from about six Graves' hyperthyroidism patients were also compared in the study. After blood sampling, hyperthyroidism patients were treated with methimazole at a starting dose of 30 mg daily, and ophthalmopathy patients were treated with high-dose intravenous methylprednisolone. TCR Vbeta CDR3 sequencing of approximately 140 peripheral blood samples (about 45 ophthalmopathy, some 75 hyperthyroidism and around 17 progressor patients) is reported in the paper. Summary of the overall study and its limitations: In validation, the model predicted progression to ophthalmopathy with approximately 69% sensitivity and 72% to 75% specificity, a median of approximately 6.7 months before onset. A 13 V-J signature model separated ophthalmopathy from stable hyperthyroidism, with nearly 90% sensitivity and 81.08% specificity in cross-validation and 80%/75% in testing. Most expanded thyroid clonotypes (frequency above 0.001) were also detected in blood, suggesting blood repertoires may reflect thyroid immune responses. No statistical method was used to set the sample size in advance, and investigators knew the group allocation.

Hyperthyroidism patients were newly diagnosed, with disease duration under 2 months, and aged 18 to 65 years. Patients with uncontrolled infections, other autoimmune diseases, pregnancy or lactation were excluded. Clinical symptoms, serum thyroxine and TRAb, thyroid ultrasound, and orbital computed tomography formed the basis for the diagnoses. Blood from progressor patients was collected at the time of first diagnosis with hyperthyroidism, before any ophthalmopathy symptoms had appeared. PBMCs were isolated from 8 to 10 ml of fresh peripheral blood by Ficoll-Paque density gradient centrifugation. Progressor patients were initially diagnosed with Graves' hyperthyroidism and developed ophthalmopathy during follow-up. Total RNA was extracted using Trizol reagent, and RNA quality was assessed on an Agilent 2100 Bioanalyzer. The CDR3 covers 14 residues, taking in both the cysteine and the phenylalanine. Only the CDR3 region is kept as DNA, spanning 42 bases read in frame from base 1. From the germline V gene, CDR1 is KGHDR and CDR2 is SFDVKD. The V and J ends are trimmed by 6 bases and 8 bases, leaving 15 bases between them.

The TCR beta CDR3 regions were amplified from the RNA transcripts. The first round of RT-PCR for the TCR CDR3 was performed with the HTBI primer set and the Qiagen OneStep RT-PCR kit. A second multiplex PCR round built the libraries, followed by size selection and purification. The libraries were sequenced on an Illumina HiSeq2000 using paired-end 100 bp reads. The study's own analysis went as follows. SOAPnuke was used to process the raw data, with reads discarded if the reads contained adapters or uncalled bases, had a mean Phred below 15, or lacked an exact constant-primer or identifier match. High-quality paired reads were merged with COPE v1.2.5, and unique nucleotide sequences were defined as clonotypes. MiTCR v1.1 was used to align clonotypes to the IMGT TRBV, TRBD and TRBJ reference segments. Only V-J combinations with frequency above 0.0001, covering about 99% of repertoires, were analysed. The TCS score was defined as F50 (clonal expansion) divided by E x V (chaos), with BLOSUM62-based TCRdist calculated between CDR3 peptides within each V-J. Welch's t-statistics and random forest reduced 450 to 600 V-J features to 13, which were used in a naive Bayes classifier (R e1071). TCRdb itself trimmed the public reads at Q25 with fastp, ran MiXCR and retained productive beta chains. Each CDR3 protein appears once, grouped with its most common genes and DNA. TCRdb's processing, not the authors', yielded these V and J calls. The table for this sample lists roughly 580,000 distinct CDR3 sequences; about 15% of them were counted only once. In total, the top ten clones hold roughly 5.5% of the sample.

Sequenced input: blood. The sequence joins TRBV24-1 to TRBJ1-4, with the identity of the D gene unclear. The sequence was collected from a woman under 40 with Graves' hyperthyroidism that later progressed to Graves' ophthalmopathy. The DNA reads TGTGCCACCAGTCTATCAATGCCCCGGGAAAAACTGTTTTTT. Translated, it gives CATSLSMPREKLFF.